These 17 T cell receptor beta chains came from one sample sequenced in a study of blood T cell repertoires in COVID-19. Some clones are missing from TCRdb's copy, which holds only in-frame ones; the method was immunoSEQ multiplex PCR. Of under 300,000 clones in the sample, 84% were seen once. Input material: PBMCs or T cells enriched from blood (not recorded which). These receptors originate from a man aged 50 to 60 who had recovered from COVID-19.

The chain combines TRBV20-1 with TRBJ1-5, with 7 bases lining up with TRBD1. J was trimmed by 0 bases and V by 3 bases; bases with no gene match: 5. The germline CDR1 and CDR2 sequences are DFQATT and SNEGSKA (reference sequence). This CDR3 comprises 15 residues. The CDR3 DNA reads as TGCAGTGCTAGTCTGGACAGGACTAGCAATCAGCCCCAGCATTTT. It encodes CSASLDRTSNQPQHF.

As DNA, the CDR3 is TGTGCCAGCAGTATTGACATATATGGCTACACCTTC. Protein product: CASSIDIYGYTF. V gene TRBV12-3 or TRBV12-4 combines with J gene TRBJ1-2; the D is unclear. Trimming cost V 5 bases and J 5 bases, with 9 bases left between them. This CDR3 region has 12 residues.

J is TRBJ1-4 and V is TRBV6-5; 9 positions match TRBD1. CDR1 is MNHEY and CDR2 is SVGAGI in the germline V gene. This CDR3 is 16 amino acids long. Losses at the gene ends were 4 bases for V and 8 bases for J; bases not matched to a gene: 11. CDR3 sequence reads: CASSLLTGGAWEKLFF. The CDR3 DNA is TGTGCCAGCAGTTTGCTCACAGGGGGCGCGTGGGAAAAACTGTTTTTT.

The CDR3 DNA follows: TGTGCCAGCAGGGCCCTCTCCTACGAGCAGTACTTC. Its translation: CASRALSYEQYF. This chain joins TRBV6-4 and TRBJ2-7; D ambiguous. The CDR3 sequence is 12 residues long. The germline gives CDR1 MRHNA, CDR2 SNTAGT. The V end lost 6 bases, the J end lost 0 bases, and 6 bases lay between the germline ends.

The V and J genes are TRBV2 and TRBJ2-5; D is uncertain. Looked up from germline, CDR1 is SNHLY and CDR2 is FYNNEI. This CDR3 region has 11 residues. The V gene lost 4 bases and the J gene lost 3 bases, with 3 bases spanning the gap. CDR3 in amino acids: CASSAEETQYF. CDR3 bases: TGTGCCAGCAGTGCAGAAGAGACCCAGTACTTC.

The V gene is TRBV4-1, the J gene TRBJ2-5, with TRBD2 as a possible D gene (6 bases). Germline V gene sequence: CDR1 MGHRA, CDR2 YSYEKL. Between the trimmed V and J ends, which lost 3 bases and 5 bases, there was a span of 13 bases. The CDR3 extends over 14 amino acids. CDR3 sequence reads: CASSHAGSEETQYF. CDR3 DNA sequence: TGCGCCAGCAGCCACGCCGGGAGCGAGGAGACCCAGTACTTC.

V is TRBV10-3 and J is TRBJ2-2; 7 bases match TRBD2. CDR3 length: 14 residues. Trimming took 6 bases from V and 3 from J; bases not matched to a gene: 4. Germline CDR1 and CDR2: ENHRY and SYGVKD. The CDR3 reads CAIRSRGDTGELFF. The CDR3 DNA reads as TGTGCCATCAGGTCACGGGGGGACACCGGGGAGCTGTTTTTT.

This clone was picked up a small number of times. This rearrangement joins TRBV7-2 to TRBJ2-3; no reliable D call. The CDR3 sequence is 13 residues long. Germline V lookup: CDR1 SGHTA, CDR2 FQGNSA. V shed 5 bases and J shed 2 bases, with 8 bases lying between them. The CDR3 protein is CASSPPVTDTQYF. The CDR3 nucleotides are TGTGCCAGCAGCCCCCCTGTCACAGATACGCAGTATTTT.

V gene TRBV3-1 (or the pseudogene TRBV3-2) combines with J gene TRBJ1-2, with D possibly TRBD1 on 5 matching bases. Per germline, CDR1 LGHDT and CDR2 YNNKEL (reference sequence). Trimming took 2 bases from V and 5 from J, leaving 15 bases between them. The CDR3 length is 15 residues. CDR3 amino acids: CASSQYARVLYGYTF. Written as DNA, the CDR3 is TGTGCCAGCAGCCAATATGCCAGGGTTTTGTATGGCTACACCTTC.

This clone came up many times. The chain carries TRBV7-6 and TRBJ2-6, with TRBD1 matching 7 bases. The CDR3 loop spans 15 amino acids. V dropped 4 bases and J dropped 2; count of bases not matched to a gene: 2. Germline-derived CDR1 and CDR2 are SGHVS and FNYEAQ. CDR3 in amino acids: CASSSTGPGANVLTF. CDR3 DNA: TGTGCCAGCAGCTCGACAGGGCCTGGGGCCAACGTCCTGACTTTC.

CDR3 sequence: CASSQDHRTVENSPLHF. CDR3 bases: TGTGCCAGCAGCCAAGATCACCGGACAGTTGAGAATTCACCCCTCCACTTT. The genes are TRBV4-2 and TRBJ1-6; TRBD1 is a possible D gene (6 bases). This CDR3 is 17 amino acids long. V gave up 0 bases and J gave up 7 bases, with 16 bases separating them. From germline, CDR1 is LGHNA and CDR2 YNFKEQ.

CDR3 sequence reads: CASSSKWGQGNEKLFF. The CDR3 DNA sequence: TGTGCCAGCAGCTCTAAATGGGGACAGGGAAATGAAAAACTGTTTTTT. This chain uses TRBV5-8 with TRBJ1-4, with 9 bases identical to TRBD1. Germline V lookup: CDR1 SGHTS, CDR2 YDEGEE. This CDR3 spans 16 amino acids. V shed 3 bases, J shed 5 bases, and the junction held 8 bases outside the gene matches.

The gene calls are TRBV7-2 and TRBJ2-1; 10 nucleotides align to TRBD2. V lost 5 bases to trimming and J lost 7 bases; unmatched junction nucleotides: 8. Looked up from germline, CDR1 is SGHTA and CDR2 is FQGNSA. The CDR3 is 15 amino acids. CDR3 nucleotides: TGTGCCAGCAGCCCAAGCGGGAGGGGGGGAAATGAGCAGTTCTTC. Its translation: CASSPSGRGGNEQFF.

The rearrangement uses TRBV6-5 and TRBJ2-5; unclear D gene. The V gene's germline CDR1 is MNHEY and CDR2 SVGAGI. Trimming removed 5 bases from V and 1 base from J, with 11 bases in between. CDR3 length equals 14 residues. The CDR3 DNA reads as TGTGCCAGCAGTCAATTCCTGGCCCAAGAGACCCAGTACTTC. Translated: CASSQFLAQETQYF.

The genes are TRBV3-1 (or the pseudogene TRBV3-2) and TRBJ2-6; tentatively, D is TRBD2 (6 bases). V was clipped by 4 bases and J by 4 bases, with 11 bases between them. Germline V gene lookup returns CDR1 LGHDT and CDR2 YNNKEL (reference sequence). This CDR3 spans 15 amino acids. CDR3 in amino acids: CASSRLGSGANVLTF. The CDR3 DNA follows: TGTGCCAGCAGCCGACTAGGGTCGGGGGCCAACGTCCTGACTTTC.

This chain connects TRBV11-2 to TRBJ1-6; D not certain. Germline V gene data show CDR1 as SGHAT and CDR2 as FQNNGV. CDR3 length equals 13 residues. The V and J ends lost 1 base and 10 bases respectively, with 8 bases between them. The CDR3 spells CASSLVPRSPLHF. The CDR3 coding sequence is TGTGCCAGCAGCTTAGTTCCCAGGTCACCCCTCCACTTT.

The chain couples TRBV13 to TRBJ1-6, with 7 bases that match TRBD1. Germline V gives CDR1 PRHDT, CDR2 FYEKMQ (reference sequence). Trimming removed 4 bases from V and 0 bases from J; junction bases left unmatched: 21. The CDR3 has 22 amino acids. In DNA form, the CDR3 reads TGTGCCAGCAGCTCCACCGGGGACAGTTCATTATTAACCGACTCCTATAATTCACCCCTCCACTTT. As protein: CASSSTGDSSLLTDSYNSPLHF.